This T cell receptor beta chain was found in a study of blood T cell repertoires in COVID-19. Germline-derived CDR1 and CDR2 are MNHEY and SVGEGT. The CDR3 consists of 12 residues. V was shortened by 4 bases and J by 7 bases, with 10 bases between the two germline ends. Method: immunoSEQ multiplex PCR; TCRdb's copy keeps in-frame clones and lacks some. Among roughly 240,000 clones listed, roughly 85% were seen once. Input material: peripheral blood. The sequence was collected from a man aged 45-65 years with COVID-19, enrolled during active disease. This chain uses TRBV6-2 or TRBV6-3 with TRBJ1-2, with D possibly being TRBD1 (5 bases). CDR3 nucleotide sequence: TGTGCCAGCAGTTTGACAGTGGCTGGCTACACCTTC. This sequence encodes CASSLTVAGYTF.